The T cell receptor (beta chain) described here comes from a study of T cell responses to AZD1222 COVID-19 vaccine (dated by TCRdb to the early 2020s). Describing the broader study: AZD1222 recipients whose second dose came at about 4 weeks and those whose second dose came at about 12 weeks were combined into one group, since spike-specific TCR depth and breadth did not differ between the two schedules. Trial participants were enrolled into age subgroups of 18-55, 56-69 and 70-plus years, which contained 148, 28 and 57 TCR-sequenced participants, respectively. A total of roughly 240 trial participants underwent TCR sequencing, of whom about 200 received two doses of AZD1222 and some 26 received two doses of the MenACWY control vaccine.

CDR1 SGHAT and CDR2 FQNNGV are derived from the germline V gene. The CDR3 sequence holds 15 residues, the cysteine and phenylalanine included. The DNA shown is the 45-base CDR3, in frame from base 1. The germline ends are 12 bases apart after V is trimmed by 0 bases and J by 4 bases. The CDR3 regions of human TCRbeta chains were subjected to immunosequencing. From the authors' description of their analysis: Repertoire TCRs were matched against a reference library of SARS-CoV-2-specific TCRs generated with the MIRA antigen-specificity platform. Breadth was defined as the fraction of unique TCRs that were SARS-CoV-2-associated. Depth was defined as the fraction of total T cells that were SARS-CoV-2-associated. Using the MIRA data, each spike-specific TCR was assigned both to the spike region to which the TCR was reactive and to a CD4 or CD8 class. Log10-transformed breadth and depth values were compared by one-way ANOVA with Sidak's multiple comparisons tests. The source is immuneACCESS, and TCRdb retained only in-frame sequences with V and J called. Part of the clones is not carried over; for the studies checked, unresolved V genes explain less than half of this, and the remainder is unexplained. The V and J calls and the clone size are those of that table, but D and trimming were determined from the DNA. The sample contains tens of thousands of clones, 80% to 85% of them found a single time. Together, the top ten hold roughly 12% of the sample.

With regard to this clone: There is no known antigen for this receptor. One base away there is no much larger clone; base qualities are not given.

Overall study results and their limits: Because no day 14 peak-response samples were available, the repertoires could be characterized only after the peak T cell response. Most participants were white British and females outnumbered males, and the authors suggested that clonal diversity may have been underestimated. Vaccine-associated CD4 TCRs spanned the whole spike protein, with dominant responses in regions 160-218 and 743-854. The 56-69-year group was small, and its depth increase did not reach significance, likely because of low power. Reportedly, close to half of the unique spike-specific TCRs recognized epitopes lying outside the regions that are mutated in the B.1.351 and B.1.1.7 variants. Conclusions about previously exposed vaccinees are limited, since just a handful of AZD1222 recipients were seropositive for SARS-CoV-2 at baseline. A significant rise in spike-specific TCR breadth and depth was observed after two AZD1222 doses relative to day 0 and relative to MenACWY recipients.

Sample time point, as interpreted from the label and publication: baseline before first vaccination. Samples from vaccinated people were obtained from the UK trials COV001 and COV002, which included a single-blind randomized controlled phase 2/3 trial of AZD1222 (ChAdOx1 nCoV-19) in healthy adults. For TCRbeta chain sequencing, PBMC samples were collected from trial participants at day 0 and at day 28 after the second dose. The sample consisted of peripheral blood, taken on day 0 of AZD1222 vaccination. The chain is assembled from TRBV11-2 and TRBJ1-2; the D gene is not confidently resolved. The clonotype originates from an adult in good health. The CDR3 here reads CASSLDSRGGYGYTF. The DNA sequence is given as TGTGCCAGCAGCTTAGATAGTCGAGGCGGCTATGGCTACACCTTC.